This T cell receptor (beta chain) originates from a study of T cells after yellow fever vaccination. On this clonotype: Its target is not known.

One entry per CDR3 protein results from TCRdb running MiXCR on the 5' RACE reads. The repertoire has under 550,000 distinct CDR3 sequences, roughly 22% of them found once; the top ten carry 15% to 20%. Study results and limitations: Overall, a small share of clonotypes was seen in both CD4 and CD8 compartments. Repertoires obtained by FACS sorting could include abundant clonotypes that entered as contaminants from the bulk population.

The germline gives CDR1 LGHNA, CDR2 YNFKEQ. CDR3 length: 15 residues. The trim removed 3 bases at V and 0 bases at J, leaving 5 bases unmatched. The TCR was taken from a man aged 18-30 years who received the YFV17D yellow fever vaccine. Sequencing was performed on PBMCs, taken 21 days after the first yellow fever vaccination. This chain connects TRBV4-2 to TRBJ2-7; 7 bases map to TRBD1. CDR3 sequence reads: CASSHSWTGSYEQYF. The CDR3 DNA reads TGTGCCAGCAGCCACAGTTGGACAGGCTCCTACGAGCAGTACTTC.